These 13 T cell receptor beta chains share one sample of origin, sequenced in a study of blood T cell repertoires in COVID-19. Some clones are missing from TCRdb's copy, which holds only in-frame ones; the method was immunoSEQ multiplex PCR. The sample yields a few hundred thousand clones, 88% seen once. Sample: PBMCs or T cells enriched from blood (not recorded which). Receptor source: a woman aged 18-30 years who had been exposed to COVID-19.

The V gene is TRBV19, the J gene TRBJ1-6; TRBD1 matches 8 bases. The germline gives CDR1 LNHDA, CDR2 SQIVND (reference sequence). V lost 8 bases to trimming and J lost 10 bases; unmatched junction nucleotides: 4. This CDR3 is built from 12 residues. The CDR3 DNA is TGTGCCAGTGGACAGGGAGGATCACCCCTCCACTTT. It is translated as CASGQGGSPLHF. The full variable domain, with the rest looked up from reference TRBV19 and TRBJ1-6, is DGGITQSPKYLFRKEGQNVTLSCEQNLNHDAMYWYRQDPGQGLRLIYYSQIVNDFQKGDIAEGYSVSREKKESFPLTVTSAQKNPTAFYLCASGQGGSPLHFGNGTRLTVT.

CDR3 DNA: TGTGCCTGGAGGGGAACAGGGGTTGAAAAACTGTTTTTT. As protein: CAWRGTGVEKLFF. V is TRBV30 and J is TRBJ1-4; 7 nucleotides agree with TRBD1. CDR1 GTSNPN and CDR2 SVGIG come from the germline V gene (reference sequence). The CDR3 extends over 13 amino acids. After removal of 3 bases from V and 7 bases from J, the junction contained 5 bases not matched to a gene.

This chain links TRBV2 with TRBJ2-1; tentative D call: TRBD1 (6 bases). The germline V gene encodes CDR1 SNHLY and CDR2 FYNNEI. The CDR3 totals 15 residues. The V gene lost 3 bases and the J gene lost 0 bases, with 9 bases spanning the gap. CDR3 nucleotide sequence: TGTGCCAGCAGTGACACAGGGAGCTCCTACAATGAGCAGTTCTTC. Its protein is CASSDTGSSYNEQFF.

The rearrangement links TRBV9 to TRBJ2-7, with D possibly matching TRBD1 (6 bases). The CDR3 covers 16 residues. In germline, CDR1 is SGDLS, CDR2 YYNGEE. Trimming took off 0 bases at V and 2 bases at J, with 15 bases between the two ends. The DNA of the CDR3 is TGTGCCAGCAGCGTAGGGATAACAGGGCCGGCCTACGAGCAGTACTTC. It is translated as CASSVGITGPAYEQYF.

The rearrangement links TRBV27 to TRBJ2-1; TRBD2 aligns across 13 bases. After removal of 6 bases from V and 8 bases from J, the junction contained 13 bases not matched to a gene. From germline, CDR1 is MNHEY and CDR2 SMNVEV (reference sequence). The CDR3 is 17 amino acids. The CDR3 region has the DNA TGTGCCAGCAGCCAAGACCAACTAGCGGGGGGGCCGCATGAGCAGTTCTTC. Amino acid sequence: CASSQDQLAGGPHEQFF.

This chain connects TRBV7-9 to TRBJ2-1; TRBD2 matches at 10 bases. Germline CDR1 SEHNR, CDR2 FQNEAQ (reference sequence). There are 13 residues in the CDR3. V lost 5 bases to trimming and J lost 15 bases; unmatched junction nucleotides: 10. CDR3 amino acids: CASSPLAGGGLFF. DNA of the CDR3: TGTGCCAGCAGCCCCTTAGCGGGGGGAGGACTGTTCTTC.

This chain uses TRBV28 with TRBJ2-7; D possibly corresponds to TRBD1 (8 bases). CDR1 is MDHEN, CDR2 SYDVKM, per germline. This CDR3 is 13 amino acids long. V was clipped by 10 bases and J by 4 bases, with 17 bases between them. CDR3: CATQRDRRYEQYF. As DNA, the CDR3 is TGTGCCACCCAGCGGGACAGGAGGTACGAGCAGTACTTC.

Concerning this clone: Other DNA sequences in the sample encode the same CDR3. The J gene is TRBJ2-7, the V gene TRBV5-4, with D possibly matching TRBD1 (7 bases). This CDR3 contains 14 residues. Germline lookup yields CDR1 SGHNT and CDR2 YYREEE (reference sequence). Trimming shortened V by 1 base and J by 0 bases, and 8 bases separated the two germline ends. The CDR3 spells CASSLQGGSYEQYF. The CDR3 nucleotides are TGTGCCAGCAGCTTGCAGGGGGGCTCCTACGAGCAGTACTTC.

The genes are TRBV7-2 and TRBJ2-1; D may be TRBD1 (5 bases). CDR3 length equals 13 residues. Looked up from germline, CDR1 is SGHTA and CDR2 is FQGNSA. V was pared by 2 bases and J by 10 bases, with 12 bases between. The CDR3 DNA reads as TGTGCCAGCAGCTTAATACGGGCAGGGGAGCAGTTCTTC. Residues: CASSLIRAGEQFF.

The rearrangement links TRBV9 to TRBJ2-7; the D is unclear. The germline V gene has CDR1 SGDLS and CDR2 YYNGEE. The CDR3 extends over 12 amino acids. Trimming stripped 0 bases from V and 4 bases from J, with 5 bases between. The CDR3 nucleotides are TGTGCCAGCAGCGTAGATGCGTACGAGCAGTACTTC. Translation: CASSVDAYEQYF.

The chain combines TRBV6-2 or TRBV6-3 with TRBJ1-1; D unresolved. Germline V gene sequence: CDR1 MNHEY, CDR2 SVGEGT. With 6 bases removed from V and 7 bases from J, the gap between germline ends came to 12 bases. This CDR3 comprises 12 residues. The CDR3 coding sequence is TGTGCCAGCAGCCTGGGCTTGGGTGAAGCTTTCTTT. Residues: CASSLGLGEAFF.

The chain recombines TRBV6-5 with TRBJ1-6; maybe TRBD1 (6 bases). The V gene's germline CDR1 is MNHEY and CDR2 SVGAGI. The V and J ends lost 1 base and 7 bases respectively, with 14 bases between them. There are 16 residues in the CDR3. The CDR3 loop reads CASSYYAPGHNSPLHF. Written as DNA, the CDR3 is TGTGCCAGCAGTTACTACGCCCCGGGACACAATTCACCCCTCCACTTT.

This chain joins TRBV15 and TRBJ1-2, with 8 bases matching TRBD1. Germline trimming cut 2 bases from V and 8 bases from J; bases unmatched to any gene: 7. Looked up from germline, CDR1 is LNHNV and CDR2 is YYDKDF (reference sequence). CDR3 length: 14 residues. CDR3 nucleotides: TGTGCCACCAGCAGAAGGACAGGGATGGGCGGCTACACCTTC. This translates into CATSRRTGMGGYTF.